This TCR beta chain emerged from a study of blood T cell repertoires in COVID-19. Study in general: Collection of acute and convalescent COVID-19 samples took place in the United States, Italy and Spain.

Source study methods: Scientists estimated how many nucleated cells there were by amplifying reference gene primers. Clones were read by immunoSEQ multiplex PCR, and TCRdb kept only the in-frame ones, dropping some. V and J calls and clone size are as listed in that table; D and trimming were resolved from the DNA. The sample contains approximately 200,000 clones, 85% of which appear only once. Germline V gives CDR1 KGHDR, CDR2 SFDVKD. V gave up 4 bases and J gave up 7 bases, with 19 bases separating them. The CDR3 runs 16 residues. The study recruited people aged 18 to 89 years across roughly 25 US areas. Cohort 3 donors counted as recovered after two negative PCRs, clearance, or resolved symptoms. This clone was seen once.

Sequencing was done on a sample of PBMCs or T cells enriched from blood (not recorded which). This receptor was identified in a man between 40 and 49 years old who had recovered from COVID-19. This rearrangement joins TRBV24-1 to TRBJ2-1, with D tentatively TRBD2 (5 bases). The CDR3 DNA follows: TGTGCCACCAGTGAGGTCGGGAAGGGAGAAAAAAATGAGCAGTTCTTC. Protein sequence: CATSEVGKGEKNEQFF.